This T cell receptor beta chain was documented in a study of blood T cells in healthy people across ages. Notes on the study in general: Changes seen in expanded clonotypes were possibly confounded by donor CMV status left unknown. Investigators viewed diversity estimates from one million T cells as underestimates, the study reported. Per million T cells, the diversity of TCR beta decreased roughly linearly as age advanced.

A second PCR, run for about 7 to 11 cycles, used a sample-barcoded 5' primer plus a J-beta primer mix. In TCRdb, the 5' RACE reads were re-called with MiXCR into one record per CDR3 protein. Altogether some 1.8 million distinct CDR3 sequences are present, about two fifths being singletons, with the ten largest covering 23%. Whenever a sample was processed, at least 7 million PBMCs were isolated. In the case of this clonotype: Its specificity is unknown.

The receptor comes from a human donor in good health. Sequencing was performed on blood.

In nucleotides, the CDR3 is TGTGCCAGCAGTTTGTCTAGCGGGGCTTGCAATGAGCAGTTCTTC. As protein: CASSLSSGACNEQFF. The gene calls are TRBV28 and TRBJ2-1; TRBD2 aligns across 9 bases. V gave up 3 bases and J gave up 6 bases; unmatched junction bases: 6. Germline V gives CDR1 MDHEN, CDR2 SYDVKM. This CDR3 has 15 residues.